The 8 T cell receptor beta chains given below trace back to one sample, sequenced in a study of blood T cell repertoires in COVID-19. Using immunoSEQ multiplex PCR, the repertoire was profiled, and TCRdb retains in-frame clones only, with some absent. This sample has 220,000 or so clones, with 82% found just once. Sequencing was carried out using peripheral blood. These receptors came from an elderly woman with COVID-19, enrolled during active disease.

The chain couples TRBV5-5 to TRBJ2-6, with 7 bases lining up with TRBD1. Germline-derived CDR1 and CDR2 are SGHKS and YYEKEE (reference sequence). The V segment lost 9 bases and the J segment 0 bases; nucleotides outside the gene matches: 9. The CDR3 runs to 16 residues. CDR3 protein: CAITGTVLSGANVLTF. As DNA, the CDR3 is TGTGCCATTACCGGGACAGTCCTCTCTGGGGCCAACGTCCTGACTTTC.

This clone has just a few counts. The chain uses TRBV6-5 and TRBJ2-1, with 7 nucleotides matching TRBD1. CDR3 length: 15 residues. V gave up 6 bases and J gave up 5 bases; unmatched junction bases: 10. CDR1 is MNHEY, CDR2 SVGAGI, per germline. In DNA form, the CDR3 reads TGTGCCAGCAGAAGGTCGACAGGGACCAACAATGAGCAGTTCTTC. Translation gives CASRRSTGTNNEQFF.

The rearrangement joins TRBV2 to TRBJ1-1; D gene ambiguous. V was trimmed by 11 bases and J by 7 bases, leaving 14 bases between them. The CDR3 covers 11 residues. Germline values: CDR1 SNHLY, CDR2 FYNNEI. CDR3 coding DNA: TGTGCCTCTTTCCCGAGGAGTGAAGCTTTCTTT. Translating it yields CASFPRSEAFF.

The J gene is TRBJ1-5, the V gene TRBV7-2, with D hard to call. The V gene lost 5 bases and the J gene lost 5 bases, with 10 bases spanning the gap. The CDR3 runs 13 residues. Per germline, CDR1 SGHTA and CDR2 FQGNSA. As DNA, the CDR3 is TGTGCCAGCAGCCGCTGGGGAGATCAGCCCCAGCATTTT. This sequence encodes CASSRWGDQPQHF.

The table lists this clone with a few counts. The rearrangement links TRBV18 to TRBJ1-6; D remains unclear. The CDR3 has 15 amino acids. The germline CDR1 and CDR2 sequences are KGHSH and LQKENI. The V end lost 6 bases, the J end lost 9 bases, and 18 bases lay between the germline ends. The CDR3 bases are TGTGCCAGCTCCCCTGTTGCAGGCGCAGCTTCACCCCTCCACTTT. Protein sequence: CASSPVAGAASPLHF.

The chain couples TRBV24-1 to TRBJ2-2, with D perhaps matching TRBD1 (6 bases). V was trimmed by 2 bases and J by 1 base, leaving 13 bases between them. The CDR3 runs 17 residues. Germline assignment: CDR1 KGHDR and CDR2 SFDVKD. In nucleotides, the CDR3 is TGTGCCACCAGTGATTCCCGTGACAGGAAGAACACCGGGGAGCTGTTTTTT. This translates into CATSDSRDRKNTGELFF.

The J gene is TRBJ2-3, the V gene TRBV30, with 7 bases identical to TRBD2. The CDR3 length is 12 residues. Trimming cost V 1 base and J 10 bases; bases outside gene matches: 5. Germline CDR1 reads GTSNPN; CDR2 reads SVGIG (reference sequence). The CDR3 region has the DNA TGTGCCTGGAGTGCCGGGACTATCTCGCAGTATTTT. The encoded protein is CAWSAGTISQYF.

The chain joins TRBV24-1 to TRBJ1-2; 7 bases agree with TRBD1. The CDR3 loop spans 13 amino acids. V shed 3 bases, J shed 6 bases, and the junction held 3 bases outside the gene matches. Germline assignment: CDR1 KGHDR and CDR2 SFDVKD. CDR3 amino acids: CATSDRQGNGYTF. The CDR3 coding sequence is TGTGCCACCAGTGATAGACAGGGTAATGGCTACACCTTC.